The 27 T cell receptor beta chains in this list originate from one sample, sequenced in a study of CD8+CD57+ T cells in acquired aplastic anemia (dated 2018 in TCRdb). TCRdb names Illumina HiSeq 2000 as the instrument used. Genomic DNA was used as template for profiling of TCR beta VDJ combinations and CDR3 sequences. TCRdb applied fastp at Q25 and MiXCR to the public reads, then kept only in-frame beta chains. Identical CDR3 protein sequences are pooled into one entry, listed with their most common genes and DNA. In all, the sample holds fewer than 100,000 distinct CDR3 sequences, and under 50% of those were seen once. Of the sample, around 63% falls within the top ten clones. The specimen was sorted CD4+, CD8+, or CD8+CD57+ T cells (not recorded which) from PBMCs. The receptors derive from a human donor in good health, serving as a control.

Only a few counts were recorded for this clonotype. The rearrangement links TRBV2 to TRBJ2-7, with D perhaps matching TRBD2 (5 bases). CDR3 length: 15 amino acids. Germline CDR1 and CDR2: SNHLY and FYNNEI. Between the trimmed V and J ends, which lost 6 bases and 0 bases, there was a span of 15 bases. CDR3 amino acids: CASSNVGLDSYEQYF. CDR3 bases: TGTGCCAGCAGCAACGTTGGACTCGACTCCTACGAGCAGTACTTC.

The rearrangement joins TRBV29-1 to TRBJ2-7; D is possibly TRBD1 or TRBD2 (5 bases each). V was cut by 7 bases and J by 4 bases, with 26 bases left in between. Germline V gene lookup returns CDR1 SQVTM and CDR2 ANQGSEA. This CDR3 has 16 amino acids. The DNA of the CDR3 is TGCAGCGGGGGACGGATTCCCTCGTTTTTGGGGTACGAGCAGTACTTC. It specifies CSGGRIPSFLGYEQYF.

With regard to this clonotype: An end of the junction differs from the germline gene, which may be a read error. The V gene is TRBV15, the J gene TRBJ1-2, with TRBD1 matching over 8 bases. Per the germline V gene, CDR1 is LNHNV and CDR2 is YYDKDF (reference sequence). The CDR3 is 13 residues long. This CDR3 is CATSRDRGSGCPF. The CDR3 coding sequence is TGTGCCACCAGCCGAGACAGGGGTTCTGGCTGCCCCTTC.

This clonotype was recorded a few times. The genes are TRBV11-2 and TRBJ2-1; D perhaps matches TRBD2 (7 bases). The CDR3 length is 16 residues. Germline CDR1 reads SGHAT; CDR2 reads FQNNGV. Trimming removed 1 base from V and 6 bases from J, with 16 bases in between. CDR3 protein: CASSLVGGGGVNEQFF. CDR3 DNA: TGTGCCAGCAGCTTAGTTGGGGGAGGGGGGGTCAATGAGCAGTTCTTC. Drawing the rest from reference TRBV11-2 and TRBJ2-1, the complete variable domain is EAGVAQSPRYKIIEKRQSVAFWCNPISGHATLYWYQQILGQGPKLLIQFQNNGVVDDSQLPKDRFSAERLKGVDSTLKIQPAKLEDSAVYLCASSLVGGGGVNEQFFGPGTRLTVL.

V gene TRBV19 combines with J gene TRBJ2-7; either TRBD1 or TRBD2 may fit D (5 bases each). The CDR3 covers 15 residues. V was shortened by 8 bases and J by 4 bases, with 21 bases between the two germline ends. Looked up from germline, CDR1 is LNHDA and CDR2 is SQIVND (reference sequence). CDR3 amino acids: CASSIAGAAMYEQYF. CDR3 bases: TGTGCCAGTTCGATCGCCGGGGCAGCAATGTACGAGCAGTACTTC. The full variable domain, its missing parts supplied by reference TRBV19 and TRBJ2-7, is DGGITQSPKYLFRKEGQNVTLSCEQNLNHDAMYWYRQDPGQGLRLIYYSQIVNDFQKGDIAEGYSVSREKKESFPLTVTSAQKNPTAFYLCASSIAGAAMYEQYFGPGTRLTVT.

The rearrangement uses TRBV2 and TRBJ1-1, with a tentative D call TRBD1 (6 bases). This CDR3 region has 16 residues. The V and J ends lost 6 bases and 1 base respectively, with 18 bases between them. Per the germline V gene, CDR1 is SNHLY and CDR2 is FYNNEI. CDR3 bases: TGTGCCAGCAGGCCACGGGGGGCGTCGGGGAACACTGAAGCTTTCTTT. Protein product: CASRPRGASGNTEAFF.

In its sample, this clonotype was seen many times. The chain is built from TRBV3-1 and TRBJ1-2; 7 bases align to TRBD1. The length of the CDR3 is 16 residues. V lost 5 bases and J lost 6; bases outside the gene matches: 15. The germline gives CDR1 LGHDT, CDR2 YNNKEL (reference sequence). CDR3 protein: CASSAARQQGTDGYTF. CDR3 DNA sequence: TGTGCCAGCAGCGCGGCCCGCCAACAGGGGACGGATGGCTACACCTTC.

The V gene is TRBV29-1, the J gene TRBJ1-1; 10 positions match TRBD1. This CDR3 has 13 amino acids. Trimming took 7 bases from V and 3 from J; bases not matched to a gene: 5. Germline-derived CDR1 and CDR2 are SQVTM and ANQGSEA. CDR3 bases: TGCAGCGCGCGGACAGGGGGATACACTGAAGCTTTCTTT. Its translation: CSARTGGYTEAFF.

The V and J genes are TRBV3-1 and TRBJ1-6; D gene ambiguous. Trimming stripped 4 bases from V and 7 bases from J, with 5 bases between. This CDR3 spans 12 amino acids. Germline V gene sequence: CDR1 LGHDT, CDR2 YNNKEL (reference sequence). For the CDR3, the DNA is TGTGCCAGCAGCCTTAAGAATTCACCCCTCCACTTT. Its protein product is CASSLKNSPLHF.

Ten or more counts support this clonotype. This chain joins TRBV9 and TRBJ2-7; TRBD1 matches 7 bases. V trimming: 3 bases; J trimming: 6 bases; junction bases outside the gene matches: 6. The CDR3 totals 13 residues. The germline V gene encodes CDR1 SGDLS and CDR2 YYNGEE. In nucleotides, the CDR3 is TGTGCCAGCAGCGAAAACCAGGGGGTCGAGCAGTACTTC. Protein: CASSENQGVEQYF.

J is TRBJ2-7 and V is TRBV24-1; 8 nucleotides align to TRBD1. Looked up from germline, CDR1 is KGHDR and CDR2 is SFDVKD. Unmatched junction bases numbered 5, after V lost 5 bases and J lost 6 bases. This CDR3 is 13 amino acids long. This CDR3 reads CATSAGQVSEQYF. CDR3 in DNA: TGTGCCACCAGTGCGGGACAGGTTAGCGAGCAGTACTTC.

The J gene is TRBJ1-3, the V gene TRBV7-2, with D uncertain. CDR3 length: 13 amino acids. CDR1 and CDR2 (germline): SGHTA, FQGNSA. Deletions cut 5 bases from V and 1 base from J, with 6 bases between. CDR3: CASSLGSGNTIYF. In nucleotides, the CDR3 is TGTGCCAGCAGCCTAGGATCTGGAAACACCATATATTTT.

This chain connects TRBV9 to TRBJ2-7, with D perhaps TRBD2 (5 bases). Per germline, CDR1 SGDLS and CDR2 YYNGEE. The CDR3 is 14 amino acids. The V end lost 4 bases, the J end lost 3 bases, and 14 bases lay between the germline ends. The chain's CDR3 is CASSLGLINYEQYF. In DNA, the CDR3 is TGTGCCAGCAGCCTCGGACTGATAAACTACGAGCAGTACTTC.

The gene calls are TRBV4-1 and TRBJ1-4; 11 bases align to TRBD1. V lost 0 bases to trimming and J lost 8 bases; unmatched junction nucleotides: 5. The CDR3 runs to 16 residues. The germline V gene encodes CDR1 MGHRA and CDR2 YSYEKL. Here the CDR3 reads CASSQDPGQGDEKLFF. The CDR3, as DNA: TGCGCCAGCAGCCAAGATCCGGGACAGGGGGACGAAAAACTGTTTTTT.

This clonotype was counted at least ten times. The chain has TRBV15 and TRBJ2-5; 7 bases agree with TRBD1. The CDR3 sequence is 14 residues long. The J segment lost 4 bases and the V segment lost 3 bases, leaving 5 bases of the junction unmatched. The germline CDR1 and CDR2 sequences are LNHNV and YYDKDF (reference sequence). CDR3 residues: CATSRSTGPETQYF. Written as DNA, the CDR3 is TGTGCCACCAGCAGGTCGACAGGGCCAGAGACCCAGTACTTC.

With regard to this clonotype: The conserved final phenylalanine or tryptophan is absent from the CDR3, which likely points to a read error. The chain recombines TRBV25-1 with TRBJ1-1, with TRBD1 matching over 7 bases. J gave up 1 base and V 5 bases, and 13 bases lay outside the gene matches. Per the germline V gene, CDR1 is MGHDK and CDR2 is SYGVNS. The CDR3 runs 17 residues. The CDR3 nucleotides read TGTGCCAGCAGTTACACCCGGGACAGCGTCTGGAACACTGAAGCTTTCTCT. It yields the protein CASSYTRDSVWNTEAFS.

This clonotype appeared a few times. The rearrangement joins TRBV6-5 to TRBJ1-2; TRBD1 might be the D (6 bases). Germline V gene lookup returns CDR1 MNHEY and CDR2 SVGAGI. The V gene lost 4 bases and the J gene lost 4 bases, with 10 bases spanning the gap. The CDR3 is 13 residues long. The CDR3 is CASSSGTSYGYTF. The CDR3 nucleotides read TGTGCCAGCAGTTCAGGGACAAGCTATGGCTACACCTTC.

The rearrangement joins TRBV15 to TRBJ1-1, with a possible D match to TRBD1 (6 bases). Per germline, CDR1 LNHNV and CDR2 YYDKDF (reference sequence). V was cut by 2 bases and J by 1 base, with 11 bases left in between. This CDR3 region has 15 residues. The CDR3, as DNA: TGTGCCACCAGCAGAACCTCGACAGGGAACACTGAAGCTTTCTTT. Amino acid sequence: CATSRTSTGNTEAFF. The full variable domain, rest sourced from reference TRBV15 and TRBJ1-1, is DAMVIQNPRYQVTQFGKPVTLSCSQTLNHNVMYWYQQKSSQAPKLLFHYYDKDFNNEADTPDNFQSRRPNTSFCFLDIRSPGLGDTAMYLCATSRTSTGNTEAFFGQGTRLTVV.

The rearrangement joins TRBV12-3 or TRBV12-4 to TRBJ2-1, with 7 bases fitting TRBD2. J lost 9 bases, V lost 3 bases, and 11 bases had no gene match. There are 15 residues in the CDR3. Here the CDR3 DNA reads TGTGCCAGCAGTTTCTCGGCGGGAGAGGCAATTGAGCAGTTCTTC. Protein product: CASSFSAGEAIEQFF.

This clonotype was seen repeatedly, ten times or more. The chain's CDR3 is CASRDSFEQFF. CDR3 in DNA: TGTGCCAGTAGAGACAGTTTTGAGCAGTTCTTC. The chain combines TRBV19 with TRBJ2-1; D possibly corresponds to TRBD1 (5 bases). The CDR3 extends over 11 amino acids. V lost 6 bases and J lost 9, with 9 bases in between. Germline CDR1 LNHDA, CDR2 SQIVND (reference sequence).

This clonotype was seen ten or more times. The chain has TRBV27 and TRBJ1-2; possibly TRBD1 for D (5 bases). The CDR3 totals 12 residues. V lost 6 bases and J lost 7, with 12 bases in between. The germline V gene has CDR1 MNHEY and CDR2 SMNVEV (reference sequence). CDR3 sequence (DNA): TGTGCCAGCAGCCCAGGGTTAGGTGGCTACACCTTC. Its protein product is CASSPGLGGYTF.

The CDR3 bases are TGCAGTGCTAAAGACAGGGAAAAGTTTGACTGCACCTTC. It translates to CSAKDREKFDCTF. The chain carries TRBV20-1 and TRBJ1-2, with TRBD1 matching 7 bases. V trimming: 4 bases; J trimming: 13 bases; junction bases outside the gene matches: 15. There are 13 residues in the CDR3. Germline CDR1 reads DFQATT; CDR2 reads SNEGSKA (reference sequence).

This clonotype came up many times. The genes are TRBV9 and TRBJ2-7; D gene uncertain. The CDR3 has 13 residues. Germline loops: CDR1 SGDLS, CDR2 YYNGEE. V lost 0 bases to trimming and J lost 6 bases, with 10 bases between them. Here the CDR3 reads CASSVGLGPEQYF. The CDR3 region has the DNA TGTGCCAGCAGCGTAGGGTTAGGGCCCGAGCAGTACTTC. The variable domain in full, completed from reference TRBV9 and TRBJ2-7, reads DSGVTQTPKHLITATGQRVTLRCSPRSGDLSVYWYQQSLDQGLQFLIQYYNGEERAKGNILERFSAQQFPDLHSELNLSSLELGDSALYFCASSVGLGPEQYFGPGTRLTVT.

This clonotype was detected ten times or more. The CDR3 nucleotides are TGTGCCAGTAGTACTGGACTAGCGGGTAATGAGCAGTTCTTC. Amino acids: CASSTGLAGNEQFF. The rearrangement joins TRBV19 to TRBJ2-1, with 11 bases lining up with TRBD2. Germline assignment: CDR1 LNHDA and CDR2 SQIVND (reference sequence). This CDR3 has 14 residues. The ends lost 4 bases at V and 7 bases at J; junction bases unmatched: 3.

This rearrangement joins TRBV18 to TRBJ2-5; 9 bases are a match to TRBD2. Unmatched junction bases numbered 8, after V lost 5 bases and J lost 4 bases. The length of the CDR3 is 15 residues. Germline lookup yields CDR1 KGHSH and CDR2 LQKENI. DNA of the CDR3: TGTGCCAGCTCAGAAAGCGGGGGGATTGGAGAGACCCAGTACTTC. It yields the protein CASSESGGIGETQYF.

The chain couples TRBV5-4 to TRBJ2-3, with D unresolved. This CDR3 spans 17 amino acids. Per germline, CDR1 SGHNT and CDR2 YYREEE (reference sequence). The V and J ends lost 0 bases and 2 bases respectively, with 16 bases between them. The CDR3 spells CASSLDRAIFVTDTQYF. CDR3 nucleotide sequence: TGTGCCAGCAGCTTGGATCGAGCGATCTTCGTCACAGATACGCAGTATTTT.

The chain has TRBV2 and TRBJ1-5; no clear D gene. The V gene's germline CDR1 is SNHLY and CDR2 FYNNEI. V shed 6 bases and J shed 2 bases, with 8 bases lying between them. The CDR3 is 13 residues long. DNA of the CDR3: TGTGCCAGCAGGGAATGGCGCAATCAGCCCCAGCATTTT. It yields the protein CASREWRNQPQHF.